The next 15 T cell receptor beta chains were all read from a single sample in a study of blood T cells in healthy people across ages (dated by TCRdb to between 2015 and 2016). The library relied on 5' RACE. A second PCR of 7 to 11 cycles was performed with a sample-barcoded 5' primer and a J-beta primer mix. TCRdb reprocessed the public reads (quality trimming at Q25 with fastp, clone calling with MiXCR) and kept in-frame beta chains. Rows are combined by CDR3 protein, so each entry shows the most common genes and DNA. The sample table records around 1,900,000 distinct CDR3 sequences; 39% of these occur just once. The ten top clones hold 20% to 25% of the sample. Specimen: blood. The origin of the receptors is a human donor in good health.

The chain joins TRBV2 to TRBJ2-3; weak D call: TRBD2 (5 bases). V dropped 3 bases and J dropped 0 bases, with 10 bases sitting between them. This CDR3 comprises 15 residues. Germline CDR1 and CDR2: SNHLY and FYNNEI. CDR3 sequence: CASSDPGISTDTQYF. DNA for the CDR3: TGTGCCAGCAGTGACCCGGGGATTAGCACAGATACGCAGTATTTT.

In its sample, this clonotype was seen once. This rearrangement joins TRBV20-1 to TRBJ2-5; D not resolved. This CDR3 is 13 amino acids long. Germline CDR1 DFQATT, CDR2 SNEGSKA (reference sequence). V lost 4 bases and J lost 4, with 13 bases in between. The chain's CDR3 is CSAKDRLGETQYF. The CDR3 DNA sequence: TGCAGTGCTAAGGACCGGTTGGGAGAGACCCAGTACTTC.

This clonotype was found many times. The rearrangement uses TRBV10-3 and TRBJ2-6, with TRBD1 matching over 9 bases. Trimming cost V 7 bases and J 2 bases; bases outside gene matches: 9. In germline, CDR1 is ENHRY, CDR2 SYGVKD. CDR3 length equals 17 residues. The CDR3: CAITRDREPTGANVLTF. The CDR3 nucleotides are TGTGCCATCACTAGGGACAGGGAACCAACTGGGGCCAACGTCCTGACTTTC.

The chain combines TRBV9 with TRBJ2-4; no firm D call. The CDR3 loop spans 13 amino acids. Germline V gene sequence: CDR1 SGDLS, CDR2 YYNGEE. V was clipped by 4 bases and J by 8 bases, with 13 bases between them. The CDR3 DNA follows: TGTGCCAGCAGCCCCGACTTCCGGGACATTCAGTACTTC. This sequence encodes CASSPDFRDIQYF.

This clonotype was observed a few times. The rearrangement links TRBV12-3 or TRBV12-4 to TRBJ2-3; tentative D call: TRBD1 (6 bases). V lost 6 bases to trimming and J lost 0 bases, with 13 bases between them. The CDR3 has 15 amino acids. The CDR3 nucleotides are TGTGCCAGCAGAACGGGACATTCTAGCACAGATACGCAGTATTTT. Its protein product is CASRTGHSSTDTQYF.

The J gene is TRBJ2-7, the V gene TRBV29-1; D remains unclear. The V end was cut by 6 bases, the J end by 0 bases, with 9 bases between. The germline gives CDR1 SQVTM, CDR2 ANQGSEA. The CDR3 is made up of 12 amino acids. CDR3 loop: CSVVKSSYEQYF. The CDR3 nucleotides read TGCAGCGTGGTGAAAAGCTCCTACGAGCAGTACTTC.

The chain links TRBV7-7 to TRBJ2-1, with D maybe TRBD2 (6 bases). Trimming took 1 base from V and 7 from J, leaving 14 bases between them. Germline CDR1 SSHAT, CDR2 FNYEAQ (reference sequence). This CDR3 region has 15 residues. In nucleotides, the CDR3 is TGTGCCAGCAGCTTAGAGGGAGGAGTAGGAAATGAGCAGTTCTTC. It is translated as CASSLEGGVGNEQFF.

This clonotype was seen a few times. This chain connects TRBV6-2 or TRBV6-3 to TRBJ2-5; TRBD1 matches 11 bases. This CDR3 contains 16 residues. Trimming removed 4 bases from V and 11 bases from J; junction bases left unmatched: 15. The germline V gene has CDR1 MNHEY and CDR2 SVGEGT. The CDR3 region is CASSLLPGQGEDEQYF. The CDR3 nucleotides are TGTGCCAGCAGTTTACTCCCGGGACAGGGGGAAGATGAGCAGTACTTC.

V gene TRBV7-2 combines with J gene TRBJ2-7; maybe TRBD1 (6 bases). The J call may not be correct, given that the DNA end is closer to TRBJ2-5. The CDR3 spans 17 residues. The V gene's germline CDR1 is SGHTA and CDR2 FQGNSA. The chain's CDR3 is CASSLQIAGAQGKTQYF. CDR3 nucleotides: TGTGCCAGCAGCTTGCAAATCGCGGGCGCACAGGGAAAGACCCAGTACTTC.

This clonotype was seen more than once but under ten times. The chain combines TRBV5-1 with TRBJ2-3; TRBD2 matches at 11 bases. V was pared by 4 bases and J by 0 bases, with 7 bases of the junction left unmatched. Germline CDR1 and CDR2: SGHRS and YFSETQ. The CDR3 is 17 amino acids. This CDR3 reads CASSRGRLAGSTDTQYF. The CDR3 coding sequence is TGCGCCAGCAGCCGCGGGAGACTAGCGGGGAGCACAGATACGCAGTATTTT.

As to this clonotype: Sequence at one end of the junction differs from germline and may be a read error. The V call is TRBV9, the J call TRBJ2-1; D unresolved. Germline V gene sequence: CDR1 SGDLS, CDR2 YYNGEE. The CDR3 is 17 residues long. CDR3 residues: CASSVAGNALTYNEQFF. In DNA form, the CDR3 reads TGTGCCAGCAGTGTAGCTGGTAATGCGTTGACTTACAATGAGCAGTTCTTC.

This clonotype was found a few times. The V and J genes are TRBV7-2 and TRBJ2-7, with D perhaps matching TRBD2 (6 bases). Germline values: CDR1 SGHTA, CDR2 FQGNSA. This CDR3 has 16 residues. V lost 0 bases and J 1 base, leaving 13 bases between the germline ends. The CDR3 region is CASSLAQLGRSYEQYF. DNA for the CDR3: TGTGCCAGCAGCTTAGCGCAGCTGGGGAGGTCCTACGAGCAGTACTTC. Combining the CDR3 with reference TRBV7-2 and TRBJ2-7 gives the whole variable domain GAGVSQSPSNKVTEKGKDVELRCDPISGHTALYWYRQSLGQGLEFLIYFQGNSAPDKSGLPSDRFSAERTGGSVSTLTIQRTQQEDSAVYLCASSLAQLGRSYEQYFGPGTRLTVT.

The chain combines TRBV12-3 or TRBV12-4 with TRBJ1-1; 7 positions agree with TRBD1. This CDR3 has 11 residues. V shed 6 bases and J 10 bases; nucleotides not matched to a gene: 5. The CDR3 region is CASRQGTVAFF. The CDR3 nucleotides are TGTGCCAGCAGACAAGGGACAGTAGCTTTCTTT.

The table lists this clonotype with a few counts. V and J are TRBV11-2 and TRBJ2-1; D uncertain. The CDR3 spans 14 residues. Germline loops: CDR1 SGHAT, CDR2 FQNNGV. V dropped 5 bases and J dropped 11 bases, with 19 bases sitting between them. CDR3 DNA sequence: TGTGCCAGCAGCCCCCTATTTGAAGGGATTAAGCAGTTCTTC. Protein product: CASSPLFEGIKQFF. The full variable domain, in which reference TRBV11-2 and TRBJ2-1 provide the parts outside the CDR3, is EAGVAQSPRYKIIEKRQSVAFWCNPISGHATLYWYQQILGQGPKLLIQFQNNGVVDDSQLPKDRFSAERLKGVDSTLKIQPAKLEDSAVYLCASSPLFEGIKQFFGPGTRLTVL.

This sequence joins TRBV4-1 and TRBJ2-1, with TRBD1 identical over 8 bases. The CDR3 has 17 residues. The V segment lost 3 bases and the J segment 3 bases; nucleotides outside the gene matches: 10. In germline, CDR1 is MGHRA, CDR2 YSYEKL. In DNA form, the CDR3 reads TGCGCCAGCAGCCACTCAGACAGGGGCAGCTTCTACAATGAGCAGTTCTTC. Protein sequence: CASSHSDRGSFYNEQFF.